Below are 19 T cell receptor beta chains sequenced from a single sample in a study of glioma-infiltrating T cells. TCR alpha and beta CDR3 regions were amplified from RNA using iRepertoire nested multiplex PCR. TCRdb called the multiplex PCR reads again in MiXCR, with one record for every CDR3 protein. Seen here are roughly 350,000 distinct CDR3 sequences, 41% observed once, and the top ten hold more than 10%. Input material: glioma tissue, nonneoplastic brain tissue, or PBMCs (not recorded which). The receptor set was obtained from a human donor with low-grade glioma or glioblastoma, undergoing nonglioma brain surgery, or in good health (not recorded which).

This clonotype has only a few counts. This chain connects TRBV5-4 to TRBJ2-1; the match to TRBD2 covers 9 bases. V lost 5 bases, J lost 5 bases, and 5 bases stayed unmatched. The CDR3 spans 14 residues. The germline V gene has CDR1 SGHNT and CDR2 YYREEE (reference sequence). The CDR3 DNA reads as TGTGCCAGCAGTAGCGGGAGAATGGACAATGAGCAGTTCTTC. Its translation is CASSSGRMDNEQFF. The full variable domain, in which reference TRBV5-4 and TRBJ2-1 provide the parts outside the CDR3, is ETGVTQSPTHLIKTRGQQVTLRCSSQSGHNTVSWYQQALGQGPQFIFQYYREEENGRGNFPPRFSGLQFPNYSSELNVNALELDDSALYLCASSSGRMDNEQFFGPGTRLTVL.

The J gene is TRBJ2-5, the V gene TRBV20-1, with D tentatively TRBD2 (5 bases). The V and J ends lost 5 bases and 4 bases respectively, with 17 bases between them. The CDR3 runs to 14 residues. The germline CDR1 and CDR2 sequences are DFQATT and SNEGSKA (reference sequence). Written as DNA, the CDR3 is TGCAGTGCTCCCCGGACTGGACGACGAGAGACCCAGTACTTC. Translated, it gives CSAPRTGRRETQYF.

This clonotype was detected ten times or more. This chain connects TRBV4-2 to TRBJ2-7, with a weak D call TRBD2 (6 bases). Germline CDR1 LGHNA, CDR2 YNFKEQ. Trimming took off 1 base at V and 0 bases at J, with 16 bases between the two ends. The CDR3 contains 17 residues. This CDR3 is CASSQGLLAMHSYEQYF. The CDR3 DNA reads as TGTGCCAGCAGCCAAGGTCTGCTAGCGATGCACTCCTACGAGCAGTACTTC.

Regarding this clonotype: A much bigger clone sits one base away, suggesting this may be a read error. The rearrangement links TRBV27 to TRBJ1-1, with TRBD1 matching 9 bases. CDR1 and CDR2 (germline): MNHEY, SMNVEV (reference sequence). With 5 bases clipped from V and 7 bases from J, the junction kept 11 bases outside the gene matches. The CDR3 covers 15 residues. The CDR3 DNA sequence: TGTGCCAGCAGTCCGGACGGACAGGGGTTTAGTGAAGCTTTCTTT. Translation: CASSPDGQGFSEAFF.

The chain employs TRBV27 and TRBJ1-1; maybe TRBD1 (5 bases). The germline CDR1 and CDR2 sequences are MNHEY and SMNVEV (reference sequence). The CDR3 totals 17 residues. Trimming left V 6 bases short and J 4 bases short, with 24 bases between. The CDR3 loop is CASSLSYHRRFATEAFF. CDR3 in DNA: TGTGCCAGCAGCTTGAGCTACCACAGGCGTTTTGCCACTGAAGCTTTCTTT.

This rearrangement joins TRBV3-1 to TRBJ2-7; D may be TRBD2 (6 bases). CDR1 and CDR2 (germline): LGHDT, YNNKEL (reference sequence). This CDR3 comprises 16 residues. The V gene lost 3 bases and the J gene lost 3 bases, with 18 bases spanning the gap. The CDR3 nucleotides read TGTGCCAGCAGCCAGGGGGGTCCACGCTATAGCTACGAGCAGTACTTC. Its translation: CASSQGGPRYSYEQYF.

The chain is built from TRBV29-1 and TRBJ2-3; no definite D call. Germline V gives CDR1 SQVTM, CDR2 ANQGSEA. This CDR3 has 15 residues. V gave up 4 bases and J gave up 0 bases, with 14 bases separating them. CDR3 sequence reads: CSVVFPRLSTDTQYF. CDR3 nucleotide sequence: TGCAGCGTTGTATTCCCTAGACTTAGCACAGATACGCAGTATTTT.

The chain links TRBV16 to TRBJ2-3, with TRBD1 matching 8 bases. CDR3 length equals 13 residues. Germline CDR1 KGHSY, CDR2 FQNENV. V shed 4 bases, J shed 7 bases, and the junction held 4 bases outside the gene matches. The CDR3 here is CASSPDREHTQYF. Written as DNA, the CDR3 is TGTGCCAGCAGCCCGGACAGGGAGCATACGCAGTATTTT.

In regard to this clonotype: This clone may be a read error of a much larger clone one base away. The chain couples TRBV15 to TRBJ2-3; D possibly corresponds to TRBD1 (6 bases). The germline gives CDR1 LNHNV, CDR2 YYDKDF (reference sequence). The V end was cut by 8 bases, the J end by 4 bases, with 13 bases between. This CDR3 has 13 amino acids. Here the CDR3 reads CATVSPGADTQYF. The CDR3 bases are TGTGCCACCGTTTCGCCAGGGGCAGATACGCAGTATTTT.

This clonotype was found many times. The chain combines TRBV27 with TRBJ2-3; D might be TRBD2 (5 bases). With 5 bases removed from V and 6 bases from J, the gap between germline ends came to 12 bases. Looked up from germline, CDR1 is MNHEY and CDR2 is SMNVEV (reference sequence). The CDR3 is 13 residues long. CDR3 nucleotide sequence: TGTGCCAGCAGTCGTGCCCGCGGGGATACGCAGTATTTT. This sequence encodes CASSRARGDTQYF.

This clonotype was observed a handful of times. This chain joins TRBV7-6 and TRBJ1-1; D possibly corresponds to TRBD1 (6 bases). Looked up from germline, CDR1 is SGHVS and CDR2 is FNYEAQ. V lost 3 bases to trimming and J lost 5 bases, with 16 bases between them. The CDR3 extends over 15 amino acids. The CDR3 DNA sequence: TGTGCCAGCAGCTTTGGGCCAGGGGAAGGGACTGAAGCTTTCTTT. Translation: CASSFGPGEGTEAFF.

In this sample, this clonotype turned up many times. CDR3 coding DNA: TGTGCCAGCAGGGAGGCCAACGTAGATACGCAGTATTTT. It translates to CASREANVDTQYF. V usage is TRBV27 and J usage is TRBJ2-3, with D perhaps TRBD2 (5 bases). The germline gives CDR1 MNHEY, CDR2 SMNVEV (reference sequence). Trimming removed 6 bases from V and 5 bases from J, with 12 bases in between. CDR3 length equals 13 residues.

This sequence joins TRBV7-6 and TRBJ2-7; TRBD1 agrees at 8 bases. CDR3 size: 15 residues. Germline values: CDR1 SGHVS, CDR2 FNYEAQ. Germline trimming cut 4 bases from V and 2 bases from J; bases unmatched to any gene: 7. In nucleotides, the CDR3 is TGTGCCAGCAGCTCCATGGACAGGGCTACCTACGAGCAGTACTTC. Translated, it gives CASSSMDRATYEQYF.

This rearrangement joins TRBV4-2 to TRBJ1-1; weak D call: TRBD1 (5 bases). The germline V gene encodes CDR1 LGHNA and CDR2 YNFKEQ. Trimming shortened V by 2 bases and J by 6 bases, and 16 bases separated the two germline ends. The CDR3 sequence is 15 residues long. Here the CDR3 reads CASSQQGAGPAEAFF. CDR3 nucleotides: TGTGCCAGCAGCCAACAGGGCGCGGGACCGGCTGAAGCTTTCTTT.

A remark on this clonotype: This may stem from a read error, because a much larger clone lies one nucleotide away. This chain uses TRBV2 with TRBJ2-3; 7 bases map to TRBD1. The better agreement between TRBJ1-5 and the DNA end casts doubt on the J call. CDR3 length: 16 residues. Looked up from germline, CDR1 is SNHLY and CDR2 is FYNNEI. CDR3 nucleotide sequence: TGTGCCACCAGCAGGGGGACTAGCGGGAGTATAGATACGCAGCATTTT. As protein: CATSRGTSGSIDTQHF.

Remarks on this clonotype: The junction departs from the called germline gene at one end, perhaps through a read error. V usage is TRBV6-5 and J usage is TRBJ1-5; a possible D gene is TRBD1 (6 bases). Germline V gene lookup returns CDR1 MNHEY and CDR2 SVGAGI. The CDR3 has 14 residues. In DNA form, the CDR3 reads TGTGCCAGCAGCTCGGGGGGCTGGTGGCAGCCCCGGCATTTT. Translated: CASSSGGWWQPRHF.

The rearrangement joins TRBV6-2 or TRBV6-3 to TRBJ2-3, with a tentative D call TRBD2 (6 bases). Germline V gives CDR1 MNHEY, CDR2 SVGEGT. Trimming shortened V by 6 bases and J by 1 base, and 14 bases separated the two germline ends. CDR3 length: 15 residues. CDR3 in amino acids: CASSVGRRRTDTQYF. The CDR3 nucleotides are TGTGCCAGCAGCGTAGGGAGGCGTCGCACAGATACGCAGTATTTT.

This clonotype was recorded many times. CDR3 nucleotides: TGTGCCAGCAGTTACTCGCGGGACCCCGGGGAGCTGTTTTTT. This gives the protein CASSYSRDPGELFF. V and J are TRBV6-5 and TRBJ2-2, with D possibly TRBD2 on 6 matching bases. CDR1 is MNHEY and CDR2 is SVGAGI in the germline V gene. The CDR3 length is 14 residues. Between the trimmed V and J ends, which lost 0 bases and 6 bases, there was a span of 8 bases.

This clonotype has only a few counts. V and J are TRBV28 and TRBJ1-5; D is unclear. Germline V gene data show CDR1 as MDHEN and CDR2 as SYDVKM. The CDR3 has 16 amino acids. The ends were cut back, 1 base at V and 0 bases at J, with 10 bases in the middle. The DNA for the CDR3 is TGTGCCAGCAGTTTATCCGGGATCTATAGCAATCAGCCCCAGCATTTT. Translating gives CASSLSGIYSNQPQHF.